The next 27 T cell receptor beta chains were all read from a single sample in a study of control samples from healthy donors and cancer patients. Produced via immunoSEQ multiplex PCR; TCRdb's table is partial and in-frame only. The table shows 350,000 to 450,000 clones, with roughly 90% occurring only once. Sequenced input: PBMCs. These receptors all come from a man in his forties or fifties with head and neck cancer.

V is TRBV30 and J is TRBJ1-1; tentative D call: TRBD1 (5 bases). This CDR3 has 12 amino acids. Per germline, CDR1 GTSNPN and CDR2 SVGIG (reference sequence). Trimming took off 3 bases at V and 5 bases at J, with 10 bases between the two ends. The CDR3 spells CAWSPWGTEAFF. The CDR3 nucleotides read TGTGCCTGGAGCCCCTGGGGGACTGAAGCTTTCTTT.

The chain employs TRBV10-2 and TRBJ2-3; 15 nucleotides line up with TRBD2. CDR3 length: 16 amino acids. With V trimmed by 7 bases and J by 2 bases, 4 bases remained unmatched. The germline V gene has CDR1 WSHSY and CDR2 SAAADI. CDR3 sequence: CASTRTSGGVTDTQYF. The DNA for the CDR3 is TGCGCCAGCACCCGGACTAGCGGGGGGGTCACAGATACGCAGTATTTT.

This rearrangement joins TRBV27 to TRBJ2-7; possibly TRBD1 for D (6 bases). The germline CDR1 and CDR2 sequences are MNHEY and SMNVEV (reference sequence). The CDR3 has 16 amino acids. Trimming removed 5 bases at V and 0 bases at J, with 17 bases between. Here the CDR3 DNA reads TGTGCCAGCAGTCCCCCGGGACACCCGGTCTCCTACGAGCAGTACTTC. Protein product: CASSPPGHPVSYEQYF.

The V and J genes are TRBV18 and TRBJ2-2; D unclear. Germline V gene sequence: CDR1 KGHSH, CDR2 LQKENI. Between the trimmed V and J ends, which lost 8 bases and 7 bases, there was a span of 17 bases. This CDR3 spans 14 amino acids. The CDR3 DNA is TGTGCCAGCCAGGCGGAAGGAACTAACGGGGAGCTGTTTTTT. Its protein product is CASQAEGTNGELFF.

This chain's CDR3 is CASSFDGFNEKLFF. The CDR3 DNA sequence: TGCGCCAGCAGCTTCGACGGATTTAATGAAAAACTGTTTTTT. V and J are TRBV5-1 and TRBJ1-4; D is unclear. The CDR3 covers 14 residues. The germline gives CDR1 SGHRS, CDR2 YFSETQ. Between the trimmed V and J ends, which lost 2 bases and 4 bases, there was a span of 9 bases.

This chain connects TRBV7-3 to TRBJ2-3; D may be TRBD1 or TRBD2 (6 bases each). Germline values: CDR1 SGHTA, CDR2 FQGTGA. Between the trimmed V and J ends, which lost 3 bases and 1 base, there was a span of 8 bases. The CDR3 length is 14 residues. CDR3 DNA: TGTGCCAGCAGCTTCGGGGGCGGCACAGATACGCAGTATTTT. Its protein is CASSFGGGTDTQYF.

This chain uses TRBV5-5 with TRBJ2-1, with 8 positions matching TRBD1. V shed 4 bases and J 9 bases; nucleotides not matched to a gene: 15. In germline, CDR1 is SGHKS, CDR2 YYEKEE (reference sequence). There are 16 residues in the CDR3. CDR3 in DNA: TGTGCCAGCAGCCTCCTCTTAGGACAGGGTCCAAGTGAGCAGTTCTTC. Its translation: CASSLLLGQGPSEQFF.

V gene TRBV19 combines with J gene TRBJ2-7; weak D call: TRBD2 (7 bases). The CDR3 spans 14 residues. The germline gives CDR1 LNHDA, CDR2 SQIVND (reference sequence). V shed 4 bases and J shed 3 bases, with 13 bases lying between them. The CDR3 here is CASSTRGGSYEQYF. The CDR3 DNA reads TGTGCCAGTAGTACTAGGGGGGGAAGCTACGAGCAGTACTTC.

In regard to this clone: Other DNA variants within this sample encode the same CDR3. The CDR3 spells CASSLSTDTQYF. The CDR3 bases are TGTGCCAGCAGCTTATCGACAGATACGCAGTATTTT. The V call is TRBV7-3, the J call TRBJ2-3; D gene ambiguous. Trimming pared 2 bases from V and 3 bases from J, leaving 3 bases between. The germline CDR1 and CDR2 sequences are SGHTA and FQGTGA. CDR3 length equals 12 residues.

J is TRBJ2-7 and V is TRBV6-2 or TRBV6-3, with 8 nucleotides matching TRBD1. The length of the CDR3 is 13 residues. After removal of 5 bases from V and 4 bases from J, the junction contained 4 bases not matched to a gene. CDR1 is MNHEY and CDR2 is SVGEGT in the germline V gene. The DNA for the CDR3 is TGTGCCAGCAGTCCGGACAGGGTTTACGAGCAGTACTTC. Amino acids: CASSPDRVYEQYF.

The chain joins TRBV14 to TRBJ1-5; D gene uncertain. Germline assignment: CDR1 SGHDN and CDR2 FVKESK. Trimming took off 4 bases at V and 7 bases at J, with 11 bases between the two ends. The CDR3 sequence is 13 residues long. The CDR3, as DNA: TGTGCCAGCAGCCCCAATTCATACCAGCCCCAGCATTTT. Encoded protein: CASSPNSYQPQHF.

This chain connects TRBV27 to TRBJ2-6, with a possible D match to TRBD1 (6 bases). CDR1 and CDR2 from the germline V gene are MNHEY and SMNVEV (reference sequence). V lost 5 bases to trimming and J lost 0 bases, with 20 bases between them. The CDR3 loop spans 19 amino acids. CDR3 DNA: TGTGCCAGCAGTCTTCACTTAGGACAGTCGTTCTCTGGGGCCAACGTCCTGACTTTC. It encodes CASSLHLGQSFSGANVLTF.

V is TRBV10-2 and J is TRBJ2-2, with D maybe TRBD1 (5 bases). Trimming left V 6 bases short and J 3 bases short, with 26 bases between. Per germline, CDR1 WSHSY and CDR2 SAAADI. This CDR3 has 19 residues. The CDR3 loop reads CASRGVTDAGHVYTGELFF. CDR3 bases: TGCGCCAGCAGAGGTGTTACTGACGCCGGACATGTATACACCGGGGAGCTGTTTTTT.

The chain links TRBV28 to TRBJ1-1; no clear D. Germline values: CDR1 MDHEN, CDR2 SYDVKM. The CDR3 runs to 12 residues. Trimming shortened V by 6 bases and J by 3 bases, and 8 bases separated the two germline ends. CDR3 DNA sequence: TGTGCCAGCAGGCCCGGGCACACTGAAGCTTTCTTT. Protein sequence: CASRPGHTEAFF.

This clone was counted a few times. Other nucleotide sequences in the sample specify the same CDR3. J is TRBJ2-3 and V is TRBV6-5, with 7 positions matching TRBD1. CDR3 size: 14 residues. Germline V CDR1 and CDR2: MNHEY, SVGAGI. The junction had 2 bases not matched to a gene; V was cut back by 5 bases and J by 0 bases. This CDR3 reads CASSRGLSTDTQYF. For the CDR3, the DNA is TGTGCCAGCAGTAGGGGGCTTAGCACAGATACGCAGTATTTT.

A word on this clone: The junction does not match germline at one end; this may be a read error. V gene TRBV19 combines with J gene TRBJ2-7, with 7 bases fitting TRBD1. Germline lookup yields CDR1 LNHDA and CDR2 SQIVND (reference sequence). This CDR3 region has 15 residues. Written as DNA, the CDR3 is TGTGCCAGTAGCATAGCACAGGGGATGGTAAGCGAGCAGTACTTC. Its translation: CASSIAQGMVSEQYF.

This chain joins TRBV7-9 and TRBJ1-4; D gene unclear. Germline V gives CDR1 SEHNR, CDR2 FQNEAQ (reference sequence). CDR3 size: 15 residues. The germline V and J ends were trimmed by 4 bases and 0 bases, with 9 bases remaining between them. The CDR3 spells CASSSTAATNEKLFF. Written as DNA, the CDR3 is TGTGCCAGCAGCTCAACGGCGGCAACTAATGAAAAACTGTTTTTT.

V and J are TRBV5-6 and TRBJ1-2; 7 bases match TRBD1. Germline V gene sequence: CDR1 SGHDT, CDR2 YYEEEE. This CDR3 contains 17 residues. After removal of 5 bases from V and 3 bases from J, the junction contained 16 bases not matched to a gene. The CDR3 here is CASRFRSTGTEYYGYTF. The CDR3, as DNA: TGTGCCAGCAGATTCAGATCTACCGGGACAGAGTACTATGGCTACACCTTC.

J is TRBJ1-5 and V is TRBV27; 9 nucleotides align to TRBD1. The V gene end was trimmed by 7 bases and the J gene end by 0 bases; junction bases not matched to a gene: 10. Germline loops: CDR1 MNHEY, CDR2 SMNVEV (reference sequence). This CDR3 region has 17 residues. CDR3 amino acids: CASKDRGQSISNQPQHF. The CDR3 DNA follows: TGTGCCAGCAAGGACAGGGGACAGTCTATTAGCAATCAGCCCCAGCATTTT.

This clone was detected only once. The CDR3 loop is CAIGTSGDGETQYF. DNA of the CDR3: TGTGCCATCGGGACTAGCGGGGATGGAGAGACCCAGTACTTC. The rearrangement links TRBV10-3 to TRBJ2-5; the match to TRBD2 covers 13 bases. The germline CDR1 and CDR2 sequences are ENHRY and SYGVKD. With 8 bases clipped from V and 4 bases from J, the junction kept 4 bases outside the gene matches. The CDR3 consists of 14 residues.

CDR3 amino acids: CASSEGLGEWSEAFF. CDR3 coding DNA: TGTGCCAGCAGTGAAGGATTAGGGGAGTGGTCTGAAGCTTTCTTT. V and J are TRBV6-1 and TRBJ1-1, with a tentative D call TRBD1 (5 bases). Trimming removed 1 base at V and 6 bases at J, with 15 bases between. The CDR3 has 15 amino acids. CDR1 and CDR2 from the germline V gene are MNHNS and SASEGT.

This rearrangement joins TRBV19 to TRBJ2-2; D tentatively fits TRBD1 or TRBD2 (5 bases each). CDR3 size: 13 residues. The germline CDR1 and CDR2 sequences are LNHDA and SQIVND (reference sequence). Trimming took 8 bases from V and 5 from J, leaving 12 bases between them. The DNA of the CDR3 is TGTGCCAGTCCGGGACCAGGGACCGGGGAGCTGTTTTTT. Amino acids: CASPGPGTGELFF.

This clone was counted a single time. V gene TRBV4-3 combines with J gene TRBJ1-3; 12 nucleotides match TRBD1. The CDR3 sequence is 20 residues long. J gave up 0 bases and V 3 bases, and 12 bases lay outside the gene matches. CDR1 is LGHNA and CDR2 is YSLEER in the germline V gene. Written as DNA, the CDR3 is TGCGCCAGCAGCCAGGGGACAGGGGGCAATAGTGCCAGCTCTGGAAACACCATATATTTT. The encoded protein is CASSQGTGGNSASSGNTIYF.

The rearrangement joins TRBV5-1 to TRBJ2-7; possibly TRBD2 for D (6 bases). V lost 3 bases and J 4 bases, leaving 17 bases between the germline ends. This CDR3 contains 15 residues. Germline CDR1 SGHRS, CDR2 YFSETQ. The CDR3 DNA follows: TGCGCCAGCAGCTCCCGGGACTCCCCCGGTTACGAGCAGTACTTC. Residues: CASSSRDSPGYEQYF.

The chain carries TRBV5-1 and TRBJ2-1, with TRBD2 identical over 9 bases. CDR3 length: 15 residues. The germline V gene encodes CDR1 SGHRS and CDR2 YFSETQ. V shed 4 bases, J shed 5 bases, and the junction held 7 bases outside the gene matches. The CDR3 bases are TGCGCCAGCAGCCTTAGCGGGAGCAAAAACAATGAGCAGTTCTTC. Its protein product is CASSLSGSKNNEQFF. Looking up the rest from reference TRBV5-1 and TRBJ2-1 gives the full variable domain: KAGVTQTPRYLIKTRGQQVTLSCSPISGHRSVSWYQQTPGQGLQFLFEYFSETQRNKGNFPGRFSGRQFSNSRSEMNVSTLELGDSALYLCASSLSGSKNNEQFFGPGTRLTVL.

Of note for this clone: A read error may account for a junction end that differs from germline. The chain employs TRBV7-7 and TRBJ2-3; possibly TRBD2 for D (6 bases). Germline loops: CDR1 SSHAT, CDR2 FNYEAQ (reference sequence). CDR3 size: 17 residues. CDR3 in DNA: TGTGCTAGCAGCTCCCCGGGACTCCCCACGAACACAGATACGCAGTATTTT. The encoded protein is CASSSPGLPTNTDTQYF.

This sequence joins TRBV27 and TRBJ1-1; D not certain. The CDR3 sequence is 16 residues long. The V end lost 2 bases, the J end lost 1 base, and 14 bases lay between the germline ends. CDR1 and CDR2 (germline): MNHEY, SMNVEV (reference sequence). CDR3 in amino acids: CASSLRRVLGNTEAFF. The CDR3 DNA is TGTGCCAGCAGTTTACGAAGGGTCTTGGGGAACACTGAAGCTTTCTTT.